This T cell receptor beta chain was identified during a study of Ad26.COV2.S vaccination and SARS-CoV-2 variants (dated by TCRdb to 2020 to 2023). In the study overall: Vaccine-arm donors were drawn from COV1001, a multicentre, randomized, double-blind, placebo-controlled phase I-IIa trial of Ad26.COV2.S in healthy adults. Investigators remained blinded to trial group allocation during experiments and outcome assessment. Ad26.COV2.S was given intramuscularly at 5x10^10 or 1x10^11 viral particles, as a single shot or as two shots 56 days apart. TCRbeta repertoire sequencing served as the tool for gauging how specific and how broad the SARS-CoV-2-reactive T cell receptors were following Ad26.COV2.S vaccination. The TCR-sequenced set comprised approximately 32 samples: some 19 Ad26.COV2.S vaccine recipients, 5 placebo recipients and 8 SARS-CoV-2 convalescent individuals. Trial participants were randomized into five groups of five, in which low-dose or high-dose Ad26.COV2.S was given once or twice, or placebo was given on both occasions.

In light of the paper, this sample's treatment or condition label describes: roughly 20 received Ad26.COV2.S at low or high dose, single or two shots; roughly 5 received placebo; per-sample allocation not given. For vaccine and placebo recipients, the sequenced repertoires came from samples collected on day 63 after the first injection. Between 29 July and 7 August 2020, Cohort 1b enrolled around 25 adults aged 18-55 years at one site in Boston, USA. Ad26.COV2.S was a replication-incompetent adenovirus type 26 vector that expressed a prefusion-stabilized SARS-CoV-2 spike protein derived from the original Wuhan strain. A note on this clone: Its antigen specificity is not known. No qualities accompany the bases; no much larger clone lies one base away.

Between the V and J ends, shortened by 6 bases and 2 bases respectively, the junction contains 9 bases. The CDR3 holds 13 amino acids from the cysteine to the phenylalanine. The kept DNA is CDR3 alone, 39 bases in frame from the first base. The immunoSEQ Assay was the method used to sequence TCRbeta CDR3 regions. After extraction, genomic DNA underwent amplification by bias-controlled multiplex PCR, followed by high-throughput sequencing. Per the source publication's procedure: Collapsing and filtering of sequences were performed to quantify the absolute abundance of each unique TCRbeta CDR3 region. T cell fraction was estimated by normalizing TCRbeta template counts to usable DNA, with usable DNA measured through amplification of reference genes found in all nucleated cells. Repertoire TCRs were annotated as SARS-CoV-2-specific by exact matching of V gene, CDR3 amino acid sequence and J gene to a known reactive TCR set. The reference SARS-CoV-2 TCR set came from MIRA and was filtered for enrichment in COVID-19-positive ImmuneCODE repertoires, removing public or cross-reactive TCRs. Using the MIRA antigens, annotated TCRs were further analysed by specific ORF or by position within an ORF. Depth was the summed frequency of annotated unique rearrangements, while breadth was defined as annotated unique rearrangements over total unique productive rearrangements. Two-sided Wilcoxon rank-sum tests were used to compare TCR breadth between groups. This is the immuneACCESS table as TCRdb keeps it, with only in-frame sequences that have V and J called. A part of the clones is gone; compared with another copy, unresolved V genes explain less than half, and the rest is unexplained. V and J calls and clone size come straight from that table; D and trimming were deduced from the DNA. The table for this sample lists around 250,000 clones; 87% of them were counted only once. The ten largest account for 2.9% of the sample.

The research as a whole found: Compared with placebo recipients, Ad26.COV2.S recipients showed higher spike-specific TCR breadth (P = 0.0014). The study was not powered to compare responses between vaccine doses or regimens. The authors noted that total T cell responses may have been underestimated by the TCR breadth and depth analyses. Vaccine and placebo recipients had similar non-spike TCR breadth, a finding consistent with the vaccine containing only spike. After vaccination, substantial breadth of spike-specific CD8+ and CD4+ T cell responses was reported.

Sequencing used peripheral blood, obtained in a trial of Ad26.COV2.S vaccine versus placebo. The rearrangement joined TRBV12-3 or TRBV12-4 to TRBJ2-3, with no reliable assignment of the D segment. The TCR originated in a person between 18 and 59 years old who received the Ad26.COV2.S COVID-19 vaccine or a placebo. For the CDR3, the sequence is CASSLDFTDTQYF. The sequenced DNA: TGTGCCAGCAGCCTCGACTTCACAGATACGCAGTATTTT.